Each of the 19 T cell receptor beta chains below was sequenced from the same sample in a study of OX40 agonist ivuxolimab in advanced cancers. The assay was immunoSEQ multiplex PCR, and TCRdb's table has in-frame clones only and misses some. This table holds about 38,000 clones, around four fifths found once. This material consisted of CD4+ or CD8+ T cells sorted from blood, taken in a trial of the OX40 agonist ivuxolimab. These receptors originate from an adult with an advanced solid tumor such as melanoma, head and neck, liver or kidney cancer.

The V and J genes are TRBV10-3 and TRBJ2-1; D unresolved. Trimming stripped 4 bases from V and 4 bases from J, with 8 bases between. The CDR3 contains 13 residues. Germline lookup yields CDR1 ENHRY and CDR2 SYGVKD. This chain's CDR3 is CAISGGEYNEQFF. The CDR3 nucleotides are TGTGCCATCAGTGGTGGAGAGTACAATGAGCAGTTCTTC.

This clone was observed once. CDR3 protein: CASSPPGADTQYF. CDR3 sequence (DNA): TGTGCCAGCTCACCACCGGGGGCAGATACGCAGTATTTT. The chain couples TRBV18 to TRBJ2-3; the D gene could be TRBD1 or TRBD2 (5 bases each). V was pared by 0 bases and J by 4 bases, with 5 bases between. The CDR3 is 13 residues long. Germline assignment: CDR1 KGHSH and CDR2 LQKENI.

This clone was seen only a few times. The gene calls are TRBV18 and TRBJ2-7, with D tentatively TRBD2 (5 bases). The V end lost 3 bases, the J end lost 3 bases, and 12 bases lay between the germline ends. Germline lookup yields CDR1 KGHSH and CDR2 LQKENI. The CDR3 is 14 amino acids. CDR3 sequence: CASSPGIGIYEQYF. The CDR3 DNA reads as TGTGCCAGCTCACCCGGGATAGGGATCTACGAGCAGTACTTC. Looking up the rest from reference TRBV18 and TRBJ2-7 gives the full variable domain: NAGVMQNPRHLVRRRGQEARLRCSPMKGHSHVYWYRQLPEEGLKFMVYLQKENIIDESGMPKERFSAEFPKEGPSILRIQQVVRGDSAAYFCASSPGIGIYEQYFGPGTRLTVT.

The genes are TRBV7-9 and TRBJ2-2; D uncertain. The germline gives CDR1 SEHNR, CDR2 FQNEAQ (reference sequence). V dropped 5 bases and J dropped 4 bases, with 17 bases sitting between them. The CDR3 is 16 amino acids. CDR3 sequence reads: CASSRDVPSSTGELFF. CDR3 bases: TGTGCCAGCAGCCGCGACGTCCCCTCCAGCACCGGGGAGCTGTTTTTT.

This sequence joins TRBV29-1 and TRBJ1-2, with D possibly matching TRBD1 (5 bases). Germline V gene sequence: CDR1 SQVTM, CDR2 ANQGSEA. V lost 4 bases and J 3 bases, leaving 9 bases between the germline ends. The length of the CDR3 is 12 residues. The CDR3 protein is CSVGQGYYGYTF. The CDR3 DNA is TGCAGCGTTGGGCAGGGATACTATGGCTACACCTTC.

The sample holds one count of this clone. The chain combines TRBV5-4 with TRBJ2-1; D possibly corresponds to TRBD2 (5 bases). The CDR3 runs 13 residues. V was trimmed by 3 bases and J by 10 bases, leaving 14 bases between them. Germline V gene sequence: CDR1 SGHNT, CDR2 YYREEE (reference sequence). CDR3 region: CASSWRGGGEQFF. The CDR3 region has the DNA TGTGCCAGCAGCTGGAGAGGAGGCGGGGAGCAGTTCTTC.

This sequence joins TRBV7-3 and TRBJ2-7; 7 bases line up with TRBD2. Germline V gene data show CDR1 as SGHTA and CDR2 as FQGTGA. CDR3 length equals 12 residues. The V segment lost 6 bases and the J segment 7 bases; nucleotides outside the gene matches: 6. The CDR3 loop reads CASRPDSGEQYF. The CDR3 DNA is TGTGCCAGCAGGCCAGATAGCGGGGAGCAGTACTTC.

The rearrangement uses TRBV2 and TRBJ1-5; D may be TRBD1 (5 bases). The CDR3 loop spans 15 amino acids. Trimming took 5 bases from V and 1 from J, leaving 12 bases between them. The germline V gene has CDR1 SNHLY and CDR2 FYNNEI. CDR3 sequence reads: CASSSQGGSNQPQHF. The CDR3 bases are TGTGCCAGCAGTTCCCAGGGTGGGAGCAATCAGCCCCAGCATTTT.

J is TRBJ1-2 and V is TRBV2; D ambiguous. The CDR3 extends over 18 amino acids. Germline V gene sequence: CDR1 SNHLY, CDR2 FYNNEI. V lost 4 bases and J lost 2, with 23 bases in between. CDR3 in amino acids: CASSARSTTIKVNYGYTF. Here the CDR3 DNA reads TGTGCCAGCAGTGCCCGGTCCACAACAATCAAGGTCAACTATGGCTACACCTTC.

In its sample, this clone was seen a few times. This chain uses TRBV10-1 with TRBJ1-1, with a weak D call TRBD1 (5 bases). Trimming left V 9 bases short and J 2 bases short, with 10 bases between. The CDR3 has 12 amino acids. CDR1 is WNHNN and CDR2 is SYGVQD in the germline V gene (reference sequence). The CDR3 sequence is CASDDRNTEAFF. CDR3 bases: TGCGCCAGTGATGACAGAAACACTGAAGCTTTCTTT.

The chain uses TRBV27 and TRBJ1-1; 7 nucleotides agree with TRBD1. The germline V gene encodes CDR1 MNHEY and CDR2 SMNVEV (reference sequence). There are 15 residues in the CDR3. V lost 10 bases and J lost 2; bases outside the gene matches: 13. CDR3 sequence reads: CATTPYRGSNTEAFF. In DNA, the CDR3 is TGTGCCACTACACCTTACAGGGGTTCTAACACTGAAGCTTTCTTT.

V is TRBV15 and J is TRBJ2-2; TRBD2 is a possible D gene (6 bases). CDR1 is LNHNV and CDR2 is YYDKDF in the germline V gene (reference sequence). The V and J ends lost 5 bases and 7 bases respectively, with 14 bases between them. This CDR3 contains 14 residues. CDR3 DNA sequence: TGTGCCACCAGCGAAGAACGGGAGCACGGGGAGCTGTTTTTT. Its translation: CATSEEREHGELFF.

The chain is built from TRBV19 and TRBJ2-7, with 9 nucleotides matching TRBD2. The CDR3 has 14 amino acids. J gave up 4 bases and V 4 bases, and 5 bases lay outside the gene matches. Germline V CDR1 and CDR2: LNHDA, SQIVND (reference sequence). The CDR3 loop is CASSTSGNSYEQYF. The DNA of the CDR3 is TGTGCCAGTAGTACTAGCGGGAACTCATACGAGCAGTACTTC.

The chain is built from TRBV19 and TRBJ2-5; D remains ambiguous. CDR1 LNHDA and CDR2 SQIVND come from the germline V gene (reference sequence). The V and J ends lost 7 bases and 4 bases respectively, with 1 base between them. The CDR3 totals 9 residues. In DNA form, the CDR3 reads TGTGCCAGTACAGAGACCCAGTACTTC. It is translated as CASTETQYF. The full variable domain, its missing parts supplied by reference TRBV19 and TRBJ2-5, is DGGITQSPKYLFRKEGQNVTLSCEQNLNHDAMYWYRQDPGQGLRLIYYSQIVNDFQKGDIAEGYSVSREKKESFPLTVTSAQKNPTAFYLCASTETQYFGPGTRLLVL.

The chain employs TRBV4-1 and TRBJ2-1; the D call may be TRBD1 or TRBD2 (5 bases each). Germline-derived CDR1 and CDR2 are MGHRA and YSYEKL. V lost 2 bases and J lost 2, with 13 bases in between. The length of the CDR3 is 16 residues. CDR3 DNA sequence: TGCGCCAGCAGCCAATTAGGGGAGCTGACCTACAATGAGCAGTTCTTC. Translating it yields CASSQLGELTYNEQFF.

This clone was found once. CDR3 protein: CASSLGEGSSYEQYF. The CDR3 nucleotides read TGTGCCAGCAGCTTAGGGGAGGGGAGCTCCTACGAGCAGTACTTC. The V and J genes are TRBV11-2 and TRBJ2-5; 7 nucleotides align to TRBD2. The J call is uncertain, as TRBJ2-7 better fits the DNA end. Germline CDR1 SGHAT, CDR2 FQNNGV. CDR3 length: 15 residues.

As regards this clone: An end of the junction does not agree with germline; a read error may underlie this. The same CDR3 is also encoded by other DNA sequences in this sample. The genes are TRBV5-4 and TRBJ1-1, with D perhaps TRBD1 (6 bases). Germline V lookup: CDR1 SGHNT, CDR2 YYREEE (reference sequence). CDR3 size: 13 residues. The CDR3 nucleotides read TGTGCCAGCAGCACGATCAGGGACACTGAGGCTTTCTTT. It encodes CASSTIRDTEAFF.

The rearrangement uses TRBV7-3 and TRBJ2-1; TRBD1 matches 11 bases. The V gene's germline CDR1 is SGHTA and CDR2 FQGTGA. The CDR3 consists of 16 residues. With 5 bases clipped from V and 7 bases from J, the junction kept 10 bases outside the gene matches. The CDR3 DNA is TGTGCCAGCAGCCCCCGCCGGACAGGGGGCATTAATGAGCAGTTCTTC. Encoded protein: CASSPRRTGGINEQFF.

The genes are TRBV7-2 and TRBJ2-5; the D call may be TRBD1 or TRBD2 (5 bases each). The CDR3 runs 16 residues. The V and J ends lost 1 base and 4 bases respectively, with 16 bases between them. In germline, CDR1 is SGHTA, CDR2 FQGNSA. CDR3 region: CASSLGPPGSTETQYF. The DNA for the CDR3 is TGTGCCAGCAGCTTAGGCCCCCCAGGGAGCACAGAGACCCAGTACTTC.